This TCR beta chain was sequenced during a study of T cells in Graves' hyperthyroidism and ophthalmopathy. This clonotype was recorded many times. What was amplified from RNA transcripts were TCR beta CDR3 regions. HTBI primers were the set used in a first-round RT-PCR of the TCR CDR3. MiXCR was run by TCRdb on the multiplex PCR reads, yielding one entry per CDR3 protein. This table holds around 290,000 distinct CDR3 sequences, approximately 15% found once. Sequencing input: blood. The clonotype was recovered from a woman aged 60-70 years with Graves' ophthalmopathy.

For the CDR3, the DNA is TGTGCCAGCAGCGTGACAGGGTCGGGCACAGATACGCAGTATTTT. Encoded protein: CASSVTGSGTDTQYF. The chain is built from TRBV3-1 and TRBJ2-3, with TRBD1 identical over 7 bases. CDR1 is LGHDT, CDR2 YNNKEL, per germline (reference sequence). The V segment lost 5 bases and the J segment 1 base; nucleotides outside the gene matches: 6. CDR3 length: 15 residues.